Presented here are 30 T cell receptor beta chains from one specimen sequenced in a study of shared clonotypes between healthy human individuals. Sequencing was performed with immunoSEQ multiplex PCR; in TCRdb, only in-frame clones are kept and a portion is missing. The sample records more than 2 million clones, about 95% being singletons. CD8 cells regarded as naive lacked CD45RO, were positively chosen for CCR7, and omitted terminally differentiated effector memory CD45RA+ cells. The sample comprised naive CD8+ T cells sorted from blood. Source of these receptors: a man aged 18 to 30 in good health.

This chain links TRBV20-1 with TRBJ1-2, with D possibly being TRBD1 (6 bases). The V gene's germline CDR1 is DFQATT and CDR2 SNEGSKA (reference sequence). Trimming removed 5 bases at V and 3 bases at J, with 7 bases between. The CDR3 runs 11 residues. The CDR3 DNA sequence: TGCAGTGCTCCAGGGGACTATGGCTACACCTTC. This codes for CSAPGDYGYTF.

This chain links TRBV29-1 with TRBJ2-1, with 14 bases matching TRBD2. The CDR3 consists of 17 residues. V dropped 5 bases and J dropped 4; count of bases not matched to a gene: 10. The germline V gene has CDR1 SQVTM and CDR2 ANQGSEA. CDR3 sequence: CSVPIGTSGGSYNEQFF. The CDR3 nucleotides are TGCAGCGTTCCTATTGGGACTAGCGGGGGTTCTTACAATGAGCAGTTCTTC.

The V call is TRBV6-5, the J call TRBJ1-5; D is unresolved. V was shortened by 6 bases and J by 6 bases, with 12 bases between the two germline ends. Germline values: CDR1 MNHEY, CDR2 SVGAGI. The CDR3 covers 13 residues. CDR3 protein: CASSLSSLQPQHF. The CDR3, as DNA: TGTGCCAGCAGCTTATCCTCCCTTCAGCCCCAGCATTTT.

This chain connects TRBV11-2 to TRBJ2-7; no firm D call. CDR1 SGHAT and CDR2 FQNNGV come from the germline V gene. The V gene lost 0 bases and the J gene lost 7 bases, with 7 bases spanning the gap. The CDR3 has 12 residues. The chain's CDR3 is CASSLDGMEQYF. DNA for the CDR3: TGTGCCAGCAGCTTAGATGGTATGGAGCAGTACTTC.

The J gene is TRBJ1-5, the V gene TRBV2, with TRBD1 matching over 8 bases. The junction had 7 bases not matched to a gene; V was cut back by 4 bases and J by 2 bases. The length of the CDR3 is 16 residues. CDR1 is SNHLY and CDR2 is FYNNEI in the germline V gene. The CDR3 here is CASSGKGQVRNQPQHF. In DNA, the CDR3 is TGTGCCAGCAGTGGTAAGGGACAGGTGCGCAATCAGCCCCAGCATTTT.

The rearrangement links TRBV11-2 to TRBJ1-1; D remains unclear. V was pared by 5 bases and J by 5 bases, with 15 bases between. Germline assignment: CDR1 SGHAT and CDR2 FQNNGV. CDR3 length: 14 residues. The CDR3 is CASSPQAFRTEAFF. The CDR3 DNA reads TGTGCCAGCAGCCCGCAGGCGTTCCGGACTGAAGCTTTCTTT.

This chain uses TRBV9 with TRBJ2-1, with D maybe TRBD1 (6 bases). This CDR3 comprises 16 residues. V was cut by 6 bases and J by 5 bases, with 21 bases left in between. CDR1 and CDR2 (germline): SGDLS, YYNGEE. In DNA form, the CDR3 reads TGTGCCAGCACCCCGACGCCACAGGGCAGGGACAATGAGCAGTTCTTC. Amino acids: CASTPTPQGRDNEQFF.

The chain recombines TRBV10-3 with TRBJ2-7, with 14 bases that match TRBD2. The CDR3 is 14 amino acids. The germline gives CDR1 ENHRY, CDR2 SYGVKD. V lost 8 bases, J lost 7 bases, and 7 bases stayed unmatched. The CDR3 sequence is CAIGGTSGSREQYF. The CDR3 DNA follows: TGTGCCATCGGCGGGACTAGCGGGAGTCGGGAGCAGTACTTC.

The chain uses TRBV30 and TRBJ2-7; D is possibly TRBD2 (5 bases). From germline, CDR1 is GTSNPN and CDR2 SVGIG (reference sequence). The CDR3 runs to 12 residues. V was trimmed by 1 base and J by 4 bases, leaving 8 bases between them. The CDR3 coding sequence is TGTGCCTGGAGTGCAGAGCGGTACGAGCAGTACTTC. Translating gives CAWSAERYEQYF.

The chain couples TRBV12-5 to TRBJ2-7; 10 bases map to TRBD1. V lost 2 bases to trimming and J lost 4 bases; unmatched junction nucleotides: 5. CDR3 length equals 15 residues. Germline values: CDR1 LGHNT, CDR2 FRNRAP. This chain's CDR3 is CASGLIDRGPYEQYF. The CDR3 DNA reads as TGTGCTAGTGGTTTGATCGACAGGGGGCCGTACGAGCAGTACTTC.

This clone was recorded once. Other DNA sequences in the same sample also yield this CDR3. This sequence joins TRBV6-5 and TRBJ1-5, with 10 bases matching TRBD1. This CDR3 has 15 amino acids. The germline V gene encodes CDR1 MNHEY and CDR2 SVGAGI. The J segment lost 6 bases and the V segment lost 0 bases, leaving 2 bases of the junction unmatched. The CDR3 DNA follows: TGTGCCAGCAGTTACTCAGGACAGGGGGGTCAGCCCCAGCATTTT. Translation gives CASSYSGQGGQPQHF.

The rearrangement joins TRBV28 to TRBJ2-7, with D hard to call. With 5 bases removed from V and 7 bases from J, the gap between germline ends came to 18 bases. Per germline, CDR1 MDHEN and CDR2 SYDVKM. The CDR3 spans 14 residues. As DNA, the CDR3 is TGTGCCAGCAGTCCCTTGGCTGAGAACAATGAGCAGTACTTC. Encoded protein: CASSPLAENNEQYF.

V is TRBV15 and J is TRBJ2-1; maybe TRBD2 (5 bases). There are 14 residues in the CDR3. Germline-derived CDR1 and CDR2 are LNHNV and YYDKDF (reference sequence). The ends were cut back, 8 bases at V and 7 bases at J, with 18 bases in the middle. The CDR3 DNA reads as TGTGCCACCGTGAGGAGCGGAGCCGCTAATGAGCAGTTCTTC. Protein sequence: CATVRSGAANEQFF.

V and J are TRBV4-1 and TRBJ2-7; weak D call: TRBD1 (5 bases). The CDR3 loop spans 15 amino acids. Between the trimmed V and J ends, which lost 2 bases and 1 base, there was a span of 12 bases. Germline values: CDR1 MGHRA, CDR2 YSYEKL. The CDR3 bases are TGCGCCAGCAGCCAAAGTTTATCAGGGTCCTACGAGCAGTACTTC. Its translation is CASSQSLSGSYEQYF.

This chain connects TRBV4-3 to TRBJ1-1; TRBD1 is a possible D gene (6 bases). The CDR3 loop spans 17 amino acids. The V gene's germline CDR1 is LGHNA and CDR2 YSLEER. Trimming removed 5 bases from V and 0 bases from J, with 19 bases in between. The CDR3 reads CASSAFKGEHMNTEAFF. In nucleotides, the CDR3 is TGCGCCAGCAGCGCGTTTAAGGGGGAACACATGAACACTGAAGCTTTCTTT.

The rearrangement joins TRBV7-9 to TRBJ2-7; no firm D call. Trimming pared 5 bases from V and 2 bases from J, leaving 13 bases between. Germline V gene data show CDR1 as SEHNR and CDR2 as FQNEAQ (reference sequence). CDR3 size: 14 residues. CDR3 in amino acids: CASSAADRPYEQYF. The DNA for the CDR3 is TGTGCCAGCAGCGCTGCGGATAGGCCCTACGAGCAGTACTTC.

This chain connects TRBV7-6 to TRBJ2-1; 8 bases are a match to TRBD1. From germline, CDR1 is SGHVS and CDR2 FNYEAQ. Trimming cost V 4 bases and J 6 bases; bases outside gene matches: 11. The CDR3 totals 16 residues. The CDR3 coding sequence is TGTGCCAGCAGCTCTCCTCCGACAGGGGTGGGCAATGAGCAGTTCTTC. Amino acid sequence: CASSSPPTGVGNEQFF.

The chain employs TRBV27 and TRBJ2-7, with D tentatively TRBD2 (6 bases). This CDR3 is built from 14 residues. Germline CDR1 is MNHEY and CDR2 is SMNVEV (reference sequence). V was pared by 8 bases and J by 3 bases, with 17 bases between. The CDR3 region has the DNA TGTGCCAGCCGGCCGGGACTCACAAACTACGAGCAGTACTTC. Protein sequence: CASRPGLTNYEQYF.

CDR3 in amino acids: CASSVGGGSSYNEQFF. The CDR3 nucleotides are TGTGCCAGCAGTGTAGGTGGCGGGAGCTCCTACAATGAGCAGTTCTTC. The rearrangement joins TRBV6-1 to TRBJ2-1, with TRBD2 identical over 7 bases. The CDR3 length is 16 residues. Germline V gives CDR1 MNHNS, CDR2 SASEGT. With V trimmed by 4 bases and J by 0 bases, 6 bases remained unmatched.

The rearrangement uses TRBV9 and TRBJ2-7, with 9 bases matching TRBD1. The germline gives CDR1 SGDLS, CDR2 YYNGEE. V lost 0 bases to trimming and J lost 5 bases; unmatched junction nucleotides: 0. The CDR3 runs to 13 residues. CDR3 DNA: TGTGCCAGCAGCGTAGGGACAGGGGACGAGCAGTACTTC. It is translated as CASSVGTGDEQYF.

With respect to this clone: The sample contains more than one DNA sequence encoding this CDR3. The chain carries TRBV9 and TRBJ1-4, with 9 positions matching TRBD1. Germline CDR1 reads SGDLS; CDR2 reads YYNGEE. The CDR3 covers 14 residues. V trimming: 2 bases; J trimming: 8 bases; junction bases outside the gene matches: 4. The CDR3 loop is CASSVGTGNEKLFF. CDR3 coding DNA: TGTGCCAGCAGCGTGGGGACAGGGAACGAAAAACTGTTTTTT.

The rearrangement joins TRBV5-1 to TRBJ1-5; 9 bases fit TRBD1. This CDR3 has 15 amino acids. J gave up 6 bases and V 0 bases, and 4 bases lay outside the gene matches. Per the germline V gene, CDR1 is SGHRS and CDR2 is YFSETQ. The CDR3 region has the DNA TGCGCCAGCAGCTTGGGGACAGGGGACGCTCAGCCCCAGCATTTT. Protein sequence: CASSLGTGDAQPQHF.

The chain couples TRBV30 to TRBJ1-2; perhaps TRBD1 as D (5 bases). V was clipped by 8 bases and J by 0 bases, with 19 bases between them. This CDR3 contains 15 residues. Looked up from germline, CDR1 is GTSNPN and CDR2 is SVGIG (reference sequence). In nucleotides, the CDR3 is TGTGCCGGGGTACCCGGGACCGCTTCTAACTATGGCTACACCTTC. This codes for CAGVPGTASNYGYTF.

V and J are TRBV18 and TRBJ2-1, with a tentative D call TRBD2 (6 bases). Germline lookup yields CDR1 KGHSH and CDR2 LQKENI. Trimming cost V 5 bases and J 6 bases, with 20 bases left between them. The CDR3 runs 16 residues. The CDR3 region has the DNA TGTGCCAGCTCATCCTACAGCGGGTTTGATCCCAATGAGCAGTTCTTC. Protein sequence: CASSSYSGFDPNEQFF.

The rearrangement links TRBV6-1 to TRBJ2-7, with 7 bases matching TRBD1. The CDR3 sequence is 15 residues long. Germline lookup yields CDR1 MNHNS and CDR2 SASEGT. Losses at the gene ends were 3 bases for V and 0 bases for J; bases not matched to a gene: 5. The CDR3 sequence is CASSDAPGGSYEQYF. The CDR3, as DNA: TGTGCCAGCAGTGATGCGCCAGGGGGCTCCTACGAGCAGTACTTC.

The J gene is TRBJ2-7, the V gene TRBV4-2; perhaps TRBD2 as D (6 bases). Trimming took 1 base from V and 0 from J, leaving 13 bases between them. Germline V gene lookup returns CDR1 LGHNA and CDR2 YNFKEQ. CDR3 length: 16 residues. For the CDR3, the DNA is TGTGCCAGCAGCCAAGCAGGGCGGGGTTACTCCTACGAGCAGTACTTC. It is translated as CASSQAGRGYSYEQYF.

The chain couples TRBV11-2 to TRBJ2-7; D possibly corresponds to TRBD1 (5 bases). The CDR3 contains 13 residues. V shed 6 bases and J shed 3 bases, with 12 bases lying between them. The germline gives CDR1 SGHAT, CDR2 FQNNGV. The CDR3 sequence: CASRFGAYYEQYF. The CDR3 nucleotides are TGTGCCAGCAGATTTGGGGCTTACTACGAGCAGTACTTC.

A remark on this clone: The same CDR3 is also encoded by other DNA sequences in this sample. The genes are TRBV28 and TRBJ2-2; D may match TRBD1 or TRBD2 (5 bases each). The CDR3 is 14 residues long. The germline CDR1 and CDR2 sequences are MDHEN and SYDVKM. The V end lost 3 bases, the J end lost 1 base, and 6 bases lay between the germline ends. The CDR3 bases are TGTGCCAGCAGTTTTGGGGGGAACACCGGGGAGCTGTTTTTT. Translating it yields CASSFGGNTGELFF.

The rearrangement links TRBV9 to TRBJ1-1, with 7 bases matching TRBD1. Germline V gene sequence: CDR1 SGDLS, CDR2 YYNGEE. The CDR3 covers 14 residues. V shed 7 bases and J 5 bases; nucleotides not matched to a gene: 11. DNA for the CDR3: TGTGCCAGCTGTCCCGGGAGGGGGCCGACTGAAGCTTTCTTT. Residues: CASCPGRGPTEAFF.

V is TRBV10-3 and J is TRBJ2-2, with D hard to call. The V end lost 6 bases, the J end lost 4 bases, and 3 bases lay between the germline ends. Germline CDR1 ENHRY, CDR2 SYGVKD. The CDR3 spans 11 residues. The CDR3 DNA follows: TGTGCCATCAGCGGCACCGGGGAGCTGTTTTTT. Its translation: CAISGTGELFF.